This T cell receptor beta chain was recovered during a study of cytomegalovirus exposure and HLA in healthy donors. About the research overall: An earlier analysis found 120 million or so unique TCR beta sequences from about 190 million T cells.

The primer mix had 60 Vbeta and 13 Jbeta primers. Libraries were prepared by immunoSEQ multiplex PCR; TCRdb keeps only in-frame clonotypes and omits some of them. The top ten hold over 0.55% of the sample, which has about 200,000 clones, more than 65% seen once. CDR3 length equals 14 residues. Deletions cut 3 bases from V and 5 bases from J, with 13 bases between. From germline, CDR1 is SGHVS and CDR2 FNYEAQ. Source material: PBMCs. The receptor was isolated from a man aged 18 to 29 in good health and CMV-seronegative. This chain uses TRBV7-6 with TRBJ1-1, with TRBD1 as a possible D gene (5 bases). The CDR3 DNA follows: TGTGCCAGCAGCTTGCGGGGGGGGTATACTGAAGCTTTCTTT. This translates into CASSLRGGYTEAFF.